Listed below are T cell receptor beta chains from one sample, sequenced in a study of blood T cell repertoires in COVID-19. Produced via immunoSEQ multiplex PCR; TCRdb's table is partial and in-frame only. The sample contains approximately 670,000 clones, about 87% of which appear only once. Material for sequencing was peripheral blood. These receptors all stem from a woman aged 18 to 35 with acute or convalescent COVID-19. Both conserved end residues are part of each CDR3. The order of the fields is D gene, J gene, V gene, clone size, CDR3 protein, CDR3 DNA. A D gene is named only where the DNA matches it firmly. Only part of the rows carry a size: once, few, many, or a class if the clone is expanded.

- | TRBJ1-6 | TRBV7-9 | - | CASSLDVSGSPLHF | TGTGCCAGCAGCTTAGATGTATCGGGTTCACCCCTCCACTTT
- | TRBJ2-1 | TRBV5-4 | - | CASSLPALAGEQFF | TGTGCCAGCAGCTTGCCGGCCTTGGCAGGGGAGCAGTTCTTC
- | TRBJ2-2 | TRBV6-4 | - | CASSGGHTGELFF | TGTGCCAGCAGTGGGGGGCACACCGGGGAGCTGTTTTTT
- | TRBJ2-3 | TRBV6-4 | - | CASSQRDTDTQYF | TGTGCCAGCAGTCAACGGGACACAGATACGCAGTATTTT
- | TRBJ1-1 | TRBV2 | - | CASSTEWVDTEAFF | TGTGCCAGCAGCACGGAGTGGGTAGATACTGAAGCTTTCTTT
- | TRBJ2-1 | TRBV4-1 | - | CASSPYREPYNEQFF | TGCGCCAGCAGCCCCTACCGGGAGCCCTACAATGAGCAGTTCTTC
TRBD1 | TRBJ2-2 | TRBV30 | - | CAWTGTGWPGELFF | TGTGCCTGGACCGGGACAGGGTGGCCCGGGGAGCTGTTTTTT
- | TRBJ1-1 | TRBV7-2 | - | CASSSSRRVTEAFF | TGTGCCAGCAGCTCATCTCGCAGGGTCACTGAAGCTTTCTTT
TRBD1 | TRBJ1-1 | TRBV5-1 | once | CASSWTGDATEAFF | TGCGCCAGCAGCTGGACAGGGGACGCCACTGAAGCTTTCTTT
- | TRBJ1-6 | TRBV19 | - | CASSSDFWSSYNSPLHF | TGTGCCAGTAGCTCAGACTTCTGGAGCTCCTATAATTCACCCCTCCACTTT
- | TRBJ1-1 | TRBV6-1 | - | CASSETGKYTEAFF | TGTGCCAGCAGTGAAACAGGGAAGTACACTGAAGCTTTCTTT
TRBD1 | TRBJ2-7 | TRBV3-1/TRBV3-2 | - | CASSSTRGGPYEQYF | TGTGCCAGCAGCTCCACGAGAGGGGGCCCCTACGAGCAGTACTTC
- | TRBJ1-2 | TRBV5-4 | - | CASSAGPLRANYGYTF | TGTGCCAGCAGCGCGGGCCCCTTGAGAGCTAACTATGGCTACACCTTC
TRBD2 | TRBJ2-3 | TRBV7-3 | - | CASSPPGERGADTQYF | TGTGCCAGCAGCCCCCCCGGGGAGCGGGGGGCAGATACGCAGTATTTT
- | TRBJ1-1 | TRBV14 | - | CASSHLDRVFSIHTEAFF | TGTGCCAGCAGCCACCTGGACAGAGTGTTTTCTATACACACTGAAGCTTTCTTT
TRBD2 | TRBJ2-1 | TRBV10-2 | - | CASSERRGGRNEQFF | TGCGCCAGCAGTGAAAGGCGGGGGGGCCGAAATGAGCAGTTCTTC